These 11 T cell receptor beta chains came from one sample sequenced in a study of shared clonotypes between healthy human individuals. Only in-frame clones appear in the TCRdb table, and some are missing; sequencing was by immunoSEQ multiplex PCR. The table includes roughly 2,300,000 clones, about nine tenths detected once. What was sequenced was naive CD4+ T cells from PBMCs. Subset defined: CD45RA+ positively selected. The receptors derive from a man aged 18 to 30 in good health. Some clones in this sample may be carry-over from other donors' samples.

The CDR3 coding sequence is TGTGCCAGCAGGCTGTGGACTTTGGCCGGGCTCAATGAGCAGTTCTTC. It yields the protein CASRLWTLAGLNEQFF. The chain employs TRBV27 and TRBJ2-1; D may be TRBD2 (5 bases). Germline V lookup: CDR1 MNHEY, CDR2 SMNVEV (reference sequence). Trimming stripped 6 bases from V and 6 bases from J, with 21 bases between. The CDR3 has 16 residues.

Concerning this clone itself: Other DNA sequences in the sample encode the same CDR3. The chain recombines TRBV7-2 with TRBJ2-7; D is unresolved. The CDR3 runs to 13 residues. Germline CDR1 SGHTA, CDR2 FQGNSA. V lost 0 bases, J lost 1 base, and 4 bases lay in between. In nucleotides, the CDR3 is TGTGCCAGCAGCTTAGCGAGGTCCTACGAGCAGTACTTC. Translation gives CASSLARSYEQYF.

This clone was recorded once. The chain joins TRBV4-2 to TRBJ1-2; possible D gene TRBD1, 5 bases. Germline V gene data show CDR1 as LGHNA and CDR2 as YNFKEQ. This CDR3 is 16 amino acids long. Trimming removed 3 bases at V and 3 bases at J, with 17 bases between. DNA of the CDR3: TGTGCCAGCAGCCAGGACCCTACCGGGACCGACTATGGCTACACCTTC. Encoded protein: CASSQDPTGTDYGYTF.

On this clone: The same CDR3 is also encoded by other DNA sequences in this sample. This rearrangement joins TRBV19 to TRBJ1-1, with D maybe TRBD1 (5 bases). The CDR3 length is 13 residues. Germline-derived CDR1 and CDR2 are LNHDA and SQIVND (reference sequence). The germline V and J ends were trimmed by 6 bases and 2 bases, with 10 bases remaining between them. CDR3 DNA: TGTGCCAGTAGCCCGACAGTAAACACTGAAGCTTTCTTT. Residues: CASSPTVNTEAFF.

In DNA form, the CDR3 reads TGTGCCAGCACCAACCGTTGGAACCTCTACGAGCAGTACTTC. Translated, it gives CASTNRWNLYEQYF. The chain couples TRBV11-2 to TRBJ2-7, with D uncertain. The CDR3 extends over 14 amino acids. Between the trimmed V and J ends, which lost 7 bases and 3 bases, there was a span of 16 bases. Germline V lookup: CDR1 SGHAT, CDR2 FQNNGV.

V is TRBV5-3 and J is TRBJ1-5; D unresolved. TRBV5-3 has ORF status, its function being uncertain. The CDR3 is made up of 14 amino acids. V lost 10 bases to trimming and J lost 3 bases, with 17 bases between them. Written as DNA, the CDR3 is TGTGCCGGATTTCAATGGGAATTCAATCAGCCCCAGCATTTT. Translated, it gives CAGFQWEFNQPQHF.

The rearrangement links TRBV5-5 to TRBJ2-6; TRBD1 or TRBD2 may be the D gene (6 bases each). The V gene's germline CDR1 is SGHKS and CDR2 YYEKEE (reference sequence). CDR3 size: 17 residues. V was shortened by 0 bases and J by 3 bases, with 13 bases between the two germline ends. The CDR3 reads CASSLGPGAGGANVLTF. The CDR3 DNA sequence: TGTGCCAGCAGCTTGGGGCCGGGGGCAGGTGGGGCCAACGTCCTGACTTTC.

CDR3 sequence: CASSLTPGTHTDNEQFF. The CDR3 DNA is TGTGCCAGCAGTTTGACCCCCGGGACCCATACTGACAATGAGCAGTTCTTC. This chain uses TRBV28 with TRBJ2-1; either TRBD1 or TRBD2 may fit D (5 bases each). With 3 bases removed from V and 5 bases from J, the gap between germline ends came to 20 bases. The CDR3 has 17 amino acids. Germline CDR1 MDHEN, CDR2 SYDVKM.

This chain connects TRBV28 to TRBJ2-5; tentative D call: TRBD1 (6 bases). CDR3 length equals 13 residues. Trimming removed 6 bases from V and 3 bases from J, with 11 bases in between. Germline loops: CDR1 MDHEN, CDR2 SYDVKM. CDR3 sequence reads: CASRPDRKETQYF. The CDR3 coding sequence is TGTGCCAGCAGACCGGACAGAAAAGAGACCCAGTACTTC.

The gene calls are TRBV19 and TRBJ2-1; 7 nucleotides align to TRBD2. This CDR3 spans 13 amino acids. CDR1 is LNHDA, CDR2 SQIVND, per germline (reference sequence). The V and J ends lost 3 bases and 9 bases, in that order; junction bases with no gene match: 5. In DNA, the CDR3 is TGTGCCAGTAGTATTGCACTAGCGATTGAGCAGTTCTTC. It codes for CASSIALAIEQFF.

The gene calls are TRBV27 and TRBJ2-7; 16 positions match TRBD2. CDR3 length equals 13 residues. Germline CDR1 is MNHEY and CDR2 is SMNVEV (reference sequence). V was clipped by 9 bases and J by 9 bases; unmatched bases: 5. The CDR3 region has the DNA TGTGCCAGGGAGGGACTAGCGGGAGGGCCGCAGTACTTC. It encodes CAREGLAGGPQYF.